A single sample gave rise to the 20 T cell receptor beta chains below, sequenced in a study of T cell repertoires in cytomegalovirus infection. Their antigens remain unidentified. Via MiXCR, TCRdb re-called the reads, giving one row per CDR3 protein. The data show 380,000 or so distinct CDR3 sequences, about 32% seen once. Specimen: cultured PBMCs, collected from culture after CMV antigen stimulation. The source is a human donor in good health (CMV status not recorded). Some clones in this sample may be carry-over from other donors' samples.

For the CDR3, the DNA is TGTGCCACCAGTGATCGCACCGCAGGGAACACTGAAGCTTTCTTT. Translated, it gives CATSDRTAGNTEAFF. The chain couples TRBV24-1 to TRBJ1-1; D is unclear. Trimming shortened V by 3 bases and J by 1 base, and 11 bases separated the two germline ends. This CDR3 contains 15 residues. Looked up from germline, CDR1 is KGHDR and CDR2 is SFDVKD.

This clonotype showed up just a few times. CDR3: CASSYQDSYEQYV. The CDR3 DNA sequence: TGTGCCAGCAGTTACCAGGACTCCTACGAGCAGTACGTC. The chain is built from TRBV6-1 and TRBJ2-7; D remains ambiguous. Trimming cost V 5 bases and J 0 bases, with 8 bases left between them. This CDR3 region has 13 residues. Germline V gives CDR1 MNHNS, CDR2 SASEGT.

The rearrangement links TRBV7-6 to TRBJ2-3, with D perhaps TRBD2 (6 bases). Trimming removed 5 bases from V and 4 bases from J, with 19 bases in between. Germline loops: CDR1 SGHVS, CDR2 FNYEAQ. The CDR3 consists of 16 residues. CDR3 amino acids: CASSTYPTSNPDTQYF. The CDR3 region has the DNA TGTGCCAGCAGCACATACCCGACTAGTAATCCAGATACGCAGTATTTT.

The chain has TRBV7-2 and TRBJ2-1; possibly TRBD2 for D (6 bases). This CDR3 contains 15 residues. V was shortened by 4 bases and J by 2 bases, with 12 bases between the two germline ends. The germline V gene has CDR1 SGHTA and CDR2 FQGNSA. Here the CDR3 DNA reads TGTGCCAGCAGCTCTCTAGCGACGACCTACAATGAGCAGTTCTTC. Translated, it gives CASSSLATTYNEQFF.

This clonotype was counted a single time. Here the CDR3 reads CAISVAEGEGYTF. The CDR3 DNA sequence: TGTGCCATCAGTGTGGCGGAGGGCGAAGGCTACACCTTC. The genes are TRBV10-3 and TRBJ1-2; D is uncertain. The CDR3 sequence is 13 residues long. Germline values: CDR1 ENHRY, CDR2 SYGVKD. V was clipped by 4 bases and J by 8 bases, with 14 bases between them.

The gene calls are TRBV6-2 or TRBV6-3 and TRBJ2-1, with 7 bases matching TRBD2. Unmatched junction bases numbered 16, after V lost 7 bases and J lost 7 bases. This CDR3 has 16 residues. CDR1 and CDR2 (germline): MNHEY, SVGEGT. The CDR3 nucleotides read TGTGCCAGCACCGACCATGAGGGGAGGGCCAGTAATGAGCAGTTCTTC. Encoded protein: CASTDHEGRASNEQFF.

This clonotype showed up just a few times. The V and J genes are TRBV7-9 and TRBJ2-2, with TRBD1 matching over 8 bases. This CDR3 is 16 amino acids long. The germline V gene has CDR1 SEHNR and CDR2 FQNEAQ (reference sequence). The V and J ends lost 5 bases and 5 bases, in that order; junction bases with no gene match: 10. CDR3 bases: TGTGCCAGCAGCCCCCGACAGGGGACCCAAACCGGGGAGCTGTTTTTT. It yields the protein CASSPRQGTQTGELFF.

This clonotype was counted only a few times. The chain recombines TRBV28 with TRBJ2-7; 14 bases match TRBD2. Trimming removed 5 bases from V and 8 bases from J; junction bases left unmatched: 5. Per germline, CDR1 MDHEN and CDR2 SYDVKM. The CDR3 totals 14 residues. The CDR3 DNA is TGTGCCAGCAGTGTGGGGACTAGCGGGGGTAAGCAGTACTTC. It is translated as CASSVGTSGGKQYF.

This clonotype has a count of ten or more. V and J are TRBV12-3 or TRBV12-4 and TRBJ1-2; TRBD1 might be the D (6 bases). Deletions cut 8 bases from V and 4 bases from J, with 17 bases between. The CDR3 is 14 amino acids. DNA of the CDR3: TGTGCCAGCGGCTCGGGGGGCTTCGGCTATGGCTACACCTTC. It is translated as CASGSGGFGYGYTF.

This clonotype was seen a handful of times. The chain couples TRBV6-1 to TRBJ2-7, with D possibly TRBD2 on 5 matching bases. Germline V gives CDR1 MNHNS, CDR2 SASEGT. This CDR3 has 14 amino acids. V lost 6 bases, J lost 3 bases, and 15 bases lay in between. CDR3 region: CASRGTGSNYEQYV. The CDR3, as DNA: TGTGCCAGCAGGGGTACGGGATCCAACTACGAGCAGTACGTC.

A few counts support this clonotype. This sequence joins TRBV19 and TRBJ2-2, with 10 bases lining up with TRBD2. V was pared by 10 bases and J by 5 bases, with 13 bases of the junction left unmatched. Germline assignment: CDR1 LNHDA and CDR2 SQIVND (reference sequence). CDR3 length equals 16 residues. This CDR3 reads CATPTPGTSETGELFF. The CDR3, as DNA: TGTGCCACCCCCACTCCCGGGACTAGCGAAACCGGGGAGCTGTTTTTT.

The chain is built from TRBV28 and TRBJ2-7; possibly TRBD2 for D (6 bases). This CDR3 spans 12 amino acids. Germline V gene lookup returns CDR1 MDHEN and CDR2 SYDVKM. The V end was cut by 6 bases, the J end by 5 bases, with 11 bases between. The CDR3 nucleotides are TGTGCCAGCAGCCTGACTAGAAACGAGCAGTACTTC. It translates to CASSLTRNEQYF.

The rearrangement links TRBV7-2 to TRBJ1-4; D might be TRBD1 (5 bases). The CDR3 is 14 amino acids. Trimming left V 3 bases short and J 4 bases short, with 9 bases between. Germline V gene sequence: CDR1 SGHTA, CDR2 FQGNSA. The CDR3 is CASSFGGSNEKLFF. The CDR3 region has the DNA TGTGCCAGCAGCTTCGGGGGGAGTAATGAAAAACTGTTTTTT.

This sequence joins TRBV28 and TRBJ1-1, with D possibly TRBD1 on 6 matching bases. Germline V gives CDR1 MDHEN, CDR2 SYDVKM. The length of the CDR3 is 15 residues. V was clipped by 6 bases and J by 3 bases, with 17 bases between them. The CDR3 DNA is TGTGCCAGCAGCTACCTTTGGGGGGCCGACACTGAAGCTTTCTTT. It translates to CASSYLWGADTEAFF.

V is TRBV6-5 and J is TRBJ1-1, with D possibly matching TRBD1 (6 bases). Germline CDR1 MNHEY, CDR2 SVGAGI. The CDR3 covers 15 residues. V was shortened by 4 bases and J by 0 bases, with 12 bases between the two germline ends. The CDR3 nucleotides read TGTGCCAGCAGTTTGGCCGGGGGCATGAACACTGAAGCTTTCTTT. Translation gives CASSLAGGMNTEAFF.

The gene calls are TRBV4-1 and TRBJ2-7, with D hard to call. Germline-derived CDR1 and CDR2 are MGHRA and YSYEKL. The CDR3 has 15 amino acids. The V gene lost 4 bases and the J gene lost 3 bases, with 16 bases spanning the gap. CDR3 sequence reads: CASSLFVGLNYEQYF. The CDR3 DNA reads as TGCGCCAGCAGCCTCTTCGTAGGCCTTAACTACGAGCAGTACTTC.

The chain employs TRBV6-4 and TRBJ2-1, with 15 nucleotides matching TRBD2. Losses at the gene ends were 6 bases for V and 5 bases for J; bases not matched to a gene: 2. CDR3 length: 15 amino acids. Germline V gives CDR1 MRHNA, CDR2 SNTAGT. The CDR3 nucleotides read TGTGCCAGCAGCGGACTAGCGGGAGGGGACAATGAGCAGTTCTTC. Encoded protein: CASSGLAGGDNEQFF.

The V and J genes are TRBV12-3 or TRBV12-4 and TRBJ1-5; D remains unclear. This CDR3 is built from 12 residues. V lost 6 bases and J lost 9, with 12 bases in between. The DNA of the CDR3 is TGTGCCAGCAGCAACTCCCCTTGGCCCCAGCATTTT. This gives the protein CASSNSPWPQHF.

The CDR3 here is CSARDPAKGLEQFF. The CDR3 DNA sequence: TGCAGTGCTAGAGATCCGGCCAAGGGGCTTGAGCAGTTCTTC. The chain combines TRBV20-1 with TRBJ2-1, with D perhaps matching TRBD1 (5 bases). Germline V gives CDR1 DFQATT, CDR2 SNEGSKA (reference sequence). V lost 0 bases to trimming and J lost 9 bases, with 15 bases between them. The CDR3 has 14 amino acids.

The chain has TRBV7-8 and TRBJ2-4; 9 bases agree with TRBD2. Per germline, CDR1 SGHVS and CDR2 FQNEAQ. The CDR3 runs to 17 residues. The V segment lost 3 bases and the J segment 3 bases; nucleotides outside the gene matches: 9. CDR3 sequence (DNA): TGTGCCAGCAGCTTGACTAGCGGCCTAGGGGGCAAAAACATTCAGTACTTC. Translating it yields CASSLTSGLGGKNIQYF.